Each of the 4 T cell receptor beta chains below was sequenced from the same sample in a study of blood T cell repertoires in COVID-19. Data came from immunoSEQ multiplex PCR; TCRdb stores just in-frame clones and leaves some out. This repertoire shows under 200,000 clones, around four fifths found once; its top ten account for 4% to 4.5%. Material: PBMCs or T cells enriched from blood (not recorded which). These receptors originate from a woman in her forties or fifties who had recovered from COVID-19.

The V gene is TRBV19, the J gene TRBJ2-1; a weak D match, TRBD2 (5 bases). The CDR3 consists of 12 residues. Trimming took off 11 bases at V and 8 bases at J, with 16 bases between the two ends. Per germline, CDR1 LNHDA and CDR2 SQIVND (reference sequence). DNA for the CDR3: TGTGCCGGATTAGGGAGTTACGATGAGCAGTTCTTC. This gives the protein CAGLGSYDEQFF. Full variable domain (remainder filled in from reference TRBV19 and TRBJ2-1): DGGITQSPKYLFRKEGQNVTLSCEQNLNHDAMYWYRQDPGQGLRLIYYSQIVNDFQKGDIAEGYSVSREKKESFPLTVTSAQKNPTAFYLCAGLGSYDEQFFGPGTRLTVL.

V is TRBV7-6 and J is TRBJ2-1, with TRBD2 matching 16 bases. The CDR3 totals 18 residues. Germline V gives CDR1 SGHVS, CDR2 FNYEAQ. J was trimmed by 1 base and V by 7 bases; bases with no gene match: 7. Here the CDR3 reads CASTPGLAGGPSYNEQFF. DNA for the CDR3: TGTGCCAGCACTCCGGGACTAGCGGGAGGGCCGTCCTACAATGAGCAGTTCTTC.

The V gene is TRBV6-5, the J gene TRBJ1-1; D remains unclear. Germline lookup yields CDR1 MNHEY and CDR2 SVGAGI. Trimming pared 5 bases from V and 3 bases from J, leaving 7 bases between. The CDR3 consists of 12 residues. CDR3 loop: CASSTSDTEAFF. As DNA, the CDR3 is TGTGCCAGCAGTACAAGTGACACTGAAGCTTTCTTT.

The chain links TRBV3-1 (or the pseudogene TRBV3-2) to TRBJ1-5, with TRBD1 identical over 8 bases. Losses at the gene ends were 4 bases for V and 4 bases for J; bases not matched to a gene: 3. Germline CDR1 LGHDT, CDR2 YNNKEL (reference sequence). The CDR3 sequence is 14 residues long. The CDR3 DNA reads TGTGCCAGCAGCCTCGGACAGGGAAATCAGCCCCAGCATTTT. This encodes CASSLGQGNQPQHF.